This T cell receptor beta chain was found in a study of Graves' ophthalmopathy and Graves' hyperthyroidism. This clonotype showed up many times. The CDR3 length is 11 residues. V was trimmed by 5 bases and J by 11 bases, leaving 12 bases between them. Germline CDR1 reads SGHAT; CDR2 reads FQNNGV. Amplification of the TCR beta CDR3 regions used RNA transcripts (as template). HTBI primers primed a first-round RT-PCR, and a second-round multiplex PCR followed. TCRdb reprocessed the multiplex PCR reads with MiXCR, giving one entry per CDR3 protein. This sample yields about 380,000 distinct CDR3 sequences, of which just over 15% are seen a single time; around 6.6% belongs to the top ten.

Source material: peripheral blood. The sequence was obtained from a woman between 18 and 30 years old with stable Graves' hyperthyroidism. The chain has TRBV11-2 and TRBJ1-1; D gene ambiguous. This CDR3 reads CASSRPAGAFF. CDR3 DNA sequence: TGTGCCAGCAGCCGACCGGCCGGGGCTTTCTTT.